The 4 T cell receptor beta chains given below trace back to one sample, sequenced in a study of shared clonotypes between healthy human individuals (dated by TCRdb to 2018 to 2021). Library prep was done by the immunoSEQ multiplex PCR assay. TCRdb obtained this table from immuneACCESS and retained in-frame rearrangements with V and J assigned. These tables miss some clones; where compared with another copy, unresolved V genes account for less than half of the shortfall, and the remainder is unexplained. The sample profile shows 330,000 or so clones; roughly 70% of them were found once. Together, the top ten hold less than 11% of the sample. The sequencing input was memory CD4+ T cells sorted from blood. Interpreted using the paper, the cell subset or site label stands for: CD45RA-negative fraction. The source is a man aged 25-40 years in good health.

The rearrangement uses TRBV11-2 and TRBJ2-3; TRBD2 agrees at 16 bases. The ends lost 2 bases at V and 6 bases at J; junction bases unmatched: 11. The CDR3 length is 19 residues. The V gene's germline CDR1 is SGHAT and CDR2 FQNNGV. CDR3 sequence reads: CASSLMGLAGGPSVDTQYF. The CDR3 coding sequence is TGTGCCAGCAGCTTAATGGGACTAGCGGGAGGGCCGAGTGTGGATACGCAGTATTTT.

The V call is TRBV5-4, the J call TRBJ1-1; no clear D gene. Trimming left V 2 bases short and J 5 bases short, with 4 bases between. Germline assignment: CDR1 SGHNT and CDR2 YYREEE (reference sequence). This CDR3 comprises 11 residues. The CDR3 DNA sequence: TGTGCCAGCAGCTTCGAAACTGAAGCTTTCTTT. Translated: CASSFETEAFF.

V gene TRBV11-2 combines with J gene TRBJ1-1, with D unclear. Germline V CDR1 and CDR2: SGHAT, FQNNGV. This CDR3 is 14 amino acids long. V lost 5 bases, J lost 2 bases, and 12 bases lay in between. This CDR3 is CASSLAGFNTEAFF. The CDR3 DNA is TGTGCCAGCAGCCTTGCCGGGTTCAACACTGAAGCTTTCTTT.

The genes are TRBV19 and TRBJ2-5, with D perhaps assigned TRBD1 or TRBD2 (5 bases each). V gave up 3 bases and J gave up 5 bases, with 13 bases separating them. The CDR3 has 14 amino acids. Germline V gene sequence: CDR1 LNHDA, CDR2 SQIVND (reference sequence). The CDR3 nucleotides read TGTGCCAGTAGTATCAGGGCAGGGAGTGAGACCCAGTACTTC. It codes for CASSIRAGSETQYF.